This T cell receptor (beta chain) was identified in a study of control samples from healthy donors and cancer patients. TCRdb keeps only in-frame clones here, not all; method: immunoSEQ multiplex PCR. The sample includes around 150,000 clones, about 90% of them seen just once. Sequenced material: blood. The TCR comes from a man aged 30 to 45 in good health.

CDR3 region: CASSYGTRNTEAFF. CDR3 nucleotide sequence: TGTGCCAGCAGTTACGGGACAAGGAACACTGAAGCTTTCTTT. This sequence joins TRBV6-5 and TRBJ1-1, with a weak D call TRBD1 (6 bases). Germline-derived CDR1 and CDR2 are MNHEY and SVGAGI. CDR3 length: 14 residues. V was trimmed by 2 bases and J by 1 base, leaving 8 bases between them.